What follows is one TCR beta chain and its context. What it binds is unknown. This specimen belongs to a study of CD4 T cells in relation to SARS-CoV-2 and coronaviruses. Across the study: Shared crossreactive spike epitopes were mapped to their HLA restriction. Study-wide results and limits: No donor gave both pre-pandemic and post-infection samples. Crossreactivity was assessed only for spike protein, not other viral proteins.

Germline trimming cut 0 bases from V and 4 bases from J; bases unmatched to any gene: 0. CDR3 length: 14 residues. Germline CDR1 is SGHKS and CDR2 is YYEKEE (reference sequence). Sequencing was performed with immunoSEQ multiplex PCR; in TCRdb, only in-frame clones are kept and a portion is missing. The table has approximately 50,000 clones, 92% seen once. V is TRBV5-5 and J is TRBJ1-2, with 10 nucleotides matching TRBD1. This sequence originates from an adult with COVID-19. The sample consisted of naive CD4+ T cells from PBMCs. Indicated subset: naive CD4+ T cells isolated by negative enrichment. CDR3 sequence: CASSLGTGGYGYTF. The CDR3 DNA is TGTGCCAGCAGCTTGGGGACAGGGGGCTATGGCTACACCTTC.